The 8 T cell receptor beta chains given below trace back to one sample, sequenced in a study of technical replicates of blood from a few donors (dated by TCRdb to the late 2010s). To prepare the library, the immunoSEQ multiplex PCR assay was applied. Imported from immuneACCESS, the table was reduced by TCRdb to in-frame sequences with V and J called. These copies leave out some clones; in studies compared against another copy, an unresolved V gene accounts for under half, and the cause of the remainder is not known. This sample is represented by fewer than 13,000 clones; about 95% of them were singletons. The top ten constitute roughly 7% of the sample. Material for sequencing was PBMCs. These receptors all come from a human donor in good health.

V gene TRBV5-4 combines with J gene TRBJ2-5; 12 nucleotides align to TRBD2. This CDR3 contains 16 residues. V shed 3 bases, J shed 1 base, and the junction held 4 bases outside the gene matches. CDR1 and CDR2 from the germline V gene are SGHNT and YYREEE (reference sequence). Written as DNA, the CDR3 is TGTGCCAGCAGCTCCCTAGCGGGGGGGGGCCAAGAGACCCAGTACTTC. Amino acids: CASSSLAGGGQETQYF.

The chain has TRBV2 and TRBJ1-2, with D hard to call. The V end was cut by 3 bases, the J end by 3 bases, with 8 bases between. CDR1 and CDR2 (germline): SNHLY, FYNNEI. This CDR3 comprises 13 residues. This CDR3 reads CASSDLGDYGYTF. The CDR3 DNA reads TGTGCCAGCAGTGATTTGGGAGACTATGGCTACACCTTC.

The J gene is TRBJ1-1, the V gene TRBV6-5; D gene uncertain. CDR3 length equals 13 residues. Trimming removed 6 bases at V and 2 bases at J, with 10 bases between. Germline CDR1 reads MNHEY; CDR2 reads SVGAGI. The CDR3 DNA reads TGTGCCAGCAGAGCGGTGATAAACACTGAAGCTTTCTTT. It translates to CASRAVINTEAFF.

The chain employs TRBV27 and TRBJ2-7, with D tentatively TRBD1 (7 bases). CDR1 and CDR2 (germline): MNHEY, SMNVEV (reference sequence). The V end was cut by 7 bases, the J end by 2 bases, with 15 bases between. The CDR3 runs to 14 residues. The chain's CDR3 is CASIPAGGPYEQYF. The CDR3 region has the DNA TGTGCCAGCATTCCCGCAGGGGGGCCCTACGAGCAGTACTTC.

The chain couples TRBV11-2 to TRBJ1-1; TRBD1 matches at 7 bases. The CDR3 length is 13 residues. V gave up 3 bases and J gave up 7 bases; unmatched junction bases: 5. Germline V gene sequence: CDR1 SGHAT, CDR2 FQNNGV. The CDR3 nucleotides read TGTGCCAGCAGCTTCAGGGACAGAAGTGAAGCTTTCTTT. Translated: CASSFRDRSEAFF.

V usage is TRBV2 and J usage is TRBJ1-5, with 8 positions matching TRBD1. This CDR3 is built from 15 residues. After removal of 3 bases from V and 3 bases from J, the junction contained 4 bases not matched to a gene. Germline V gene lookup returns CDR1 SNHLY and CDR2 FYNNEI. CDR3 in DNA: TGTGCCAGCAGTGAGTTCCAGGGGGCCAATCAGCCCCAGCATTTT. Translation gives CASSEFQGANQPQHF.

The chain recombines TRBV27 with TRBJ2-3; D remains ambiguous. The CDR3 length is 14 residues. V was cut by 8 bases and J by 1 base, with 13 bases left in between. The germline V gene encodes CDR1 MNHEY and CDR2 SMNVEV (reference sequence). DNA for the CDR3: TGTGCCAGCTCCGATGCCGCAGGCACAGATACGCAGTATTTT. Translation gives CASSDAAGTDTQYF.

The chain links TRBV28 to TRBJ1-2, with D unclear. Germline CDR1 reads MDHEN; CDR2 reads SYDVKM. V dropped 2 bases and J dropped 5 bases, with 6 bases sitting between them. CDR3 length equals 12 residues. The CDR3 loop is CASSLQKYGYTF. Here the CDR3 DNA reads TGTGCCAGCAGTTTACAGAAGTATGGCTACACCTTC.